The source of this T cell receptor beta chain is a study of T cell repertoires in cytomegalovirus infection. Study background: Public TCR beta signatures marked donors with CMV infection and the matching HLA.

Points from the study as a whole: The study found HLA-C-restricted CMV-specific TCR beta clonotypes dominating the ex vivo response.

Per germline, CDR1 LGHNA and CDR2 YNFKEQ. The CDR3 has 17 amino acids. V gave up 0 bases and J gave up 7 bases; unmatched junction bases: 11. On this clonotype itself: As yet, its antigen is unknown.

MiXCR, run by TCRdb on the reads, gives a single entry per CDR3 protein. This sample has over 300,000 distinct CDR3 sequences, with 15% to 20% found just once. The sequenced material came from PBMCs. The rearrangement uses TRBV4-2 and TRBJ2-3, with 9 nucleotides matching TRBD1. This TCR derives from a human donor in good health (CMV status not recorded). Some clones in this sample may be carry-over from other donors' samples. CDR3 sequence reads: CASSQDTGQGTWNTQYF. CDR3 DNA sequence: TGTGCCAGCAGCCAAGATACGGGACAGGGAACATGGAATACGCAGTATTTT.